This TCR beta chain stems from a study of siplizumab effects on memory and regulatory T cells. Repertoires were generated with immunoSEQ multiplex PCR, while TCRdb's copy carries only in-frame clones and drops some. The data contain around 100,000 clones, over 90% of them singletons. In regard to this clone: Its antigen is undetermined.

General study points: Major contributors to the alloresponse seemed to be naive T cells, which also appeared more diverse than memory cells.

Looked up from germline, CDR1 is SGHRS and CDR2 is YFSETQ. The V gene lost 0 bases and the J gene lost 5 bases, with 11 bases spanning the gap. The CDR3 is 14 residues long. The sequence was collected from a human donor in good health. The gene calls are TRBV5-1 and TRBJ2-5, with D unclear. The sample consisted of Tregs sorted from blood. The DNA of the CDR3 is TGCGCCAGCAGCTTGGTTTCAGTGCGGGAGACCCAGTACTTC. As protein: CASSLVSVRETQYF. The whole variable domain, remainder taken from reference TRBV5-1 and TRBJ2-5, is KAGVTQTPRYLIKTRGQQVTLSCSPISGHRSVSWYQQTPGQGLQFLFEYFSETQRNKGNFPGRFSGRQFSNSRSEMNVSTLELGDSALYLCASSLVSVRETQYFGPGTRLLVL.